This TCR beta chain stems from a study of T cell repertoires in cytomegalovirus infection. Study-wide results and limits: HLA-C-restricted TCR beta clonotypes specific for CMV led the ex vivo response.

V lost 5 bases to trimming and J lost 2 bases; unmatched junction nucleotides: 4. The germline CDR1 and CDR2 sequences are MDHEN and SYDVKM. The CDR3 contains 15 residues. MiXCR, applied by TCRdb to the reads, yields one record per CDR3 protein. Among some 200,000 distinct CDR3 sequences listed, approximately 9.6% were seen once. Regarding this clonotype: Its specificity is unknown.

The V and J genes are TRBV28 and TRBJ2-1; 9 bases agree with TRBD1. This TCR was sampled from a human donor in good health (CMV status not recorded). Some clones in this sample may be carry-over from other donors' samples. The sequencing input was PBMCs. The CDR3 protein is CASSPRTGAYNEQFF. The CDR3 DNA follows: TGTGCCAGCAGTCCACGGACAGGGGCCTACAATGAGCAGTTCTTC.